A single sample gave rise to the 18 T cell receptor beta chains below, sequenced in a study of blood T cell repertoires in COVID-19 (dated by TCRdb to about 2020). Receptor amplification or capture employed the immunoSEQ multiplex PCR assay. TCRdb's version of the immuneACCESS table is confined to in-frame rearrangements and falls short of the full clone set. An unresolved V gene accounts for under half of the shortfall where checked; the remainder is of unknown origin. This sample is represented by some 83,000 clones; approximately 88% of them were singletons. The biggest ten clones account for approximately 0.45% of the sample. The sequencing sample was made of peripheral blood. The receptors were sampled from a man in his 60s with acute or convalescent COVID-19.

The V gene is TRBV19, the J gene TRBJ1-4; 9 positions match TRBD1. In germline, CDR1 is LNHDA, CDR2 SQIVND (reference sequence). This CDR3 has 15 amino acids. Unmatched junction bases numbered 6, after V lost 2 bases and J lost 8 bases. The CDR3 nucleotides are TGTGCCAGTAGTATATTGGGACAGGGAGGAGAAAAACTGTTTTTT. Its protein product is CASSILGQGGEKLFF. The variable domain in full, with the rest retrieved from reference TRBV19 and TRBJ1-4, is DGGITQSPKYLFRKEGQNVTLSCEQNLNHDAMYWYRQDPGQGLRLIYYSQIVNDFQKGDIAEGYSVSREKKESFPLTVTSAQKNPTAFYLCASSILGQGGEKLFFGSGTQLSVL.

This clone was counted once. V and J are TRBV2 and TRBJ2-2; D possibly corresponds to TRBD2 (8 bases). The CDR3 spans 18 residues. Trimming cost V 7 bases and J 2 bases, with 23 bases left between them. The germline gives CDR1 SNHLY, CDR2 FYNNEI. CDR3 in amino acids: CASTGTVDSGINTGELFF. CDR3 coding DNA: TGTGCCAGCACTGGGACAGTAGATAGCGGGATAAACACCGGGGAGCTGTTTTTT.

The V gene is TRBV10-3, the J gene TRBJ1-1; a weak D match, TRBD1 (5 bases). The V gene lost 8 bases and the J gene lost 0 bases, with 10 bases spanning the gap. Germline CDR1 reads ENHRY; CDR2 reads SYGVKD. The CDR3 consists of 13 residues. CDR3 loop: CAILRDLNTEAFF. The CDR3 coding sequence is TGTGCCATCCTCAGGGACTTGAACACTGAAGCTTTCTTT.

J is TRBJ2-3 and V is TRBV6-5; 8 nucleotides agree with TRBD2. The CDR3 length is 14 residues. From germline, CDR1 is MNHEY and CDR2 SVGAGI. After removal of 6 bases from V and 1 base from J, the junction contained 3 bases not matched to a gene. In DNA form, the CDR3 reads TGTGCCAGCAGGCCCGGGAGGGGCACAGATACGCAGTATTTT. It codes for CASRPGRGTDTQYF.

The chain joins TRBV5-1 to TRBJ2-1, with TRBD2 identical over 9 bases. With V trimmed by 0 bases and J by 3 bases, 10 bases remained unmatched. The germline V gene has CDR1 SGHRS and CDR2 YFSETQ. CDR3 length: 18 amino acids. CDR3 nucleotide sequence: TGCGCCAGCAGCTTGGCTAGCGGGACCCGTAATAACTACAATGAGCAGTTCTTC. Residues: CASSLASGTRNNYNEQFF.

This clone was seen only a few times. V and J are TRBV5-6 and TRBJ1-2; no reliable D call. Germline CDR1 and CDR2: SGHDT and YYEEEE. The CDR3 consists of 14 residues. Trimming took off 0 bases at V and 0 bases at J, with 6 bases between the two ends. The DNA for the CDR3 is TGTGCCAGCAGCTTGGGGTCTACTAACTATGGCTACACCTTC. It codes for CASSLGSTNYGYTF.

V gene TRBV30 combines with J gene TRBJ1-5; D is possibly TRBD1 (6 bases). This CDR3 contains 14 residues. The V and J ends lost 5 bases and 0 bases respectively, with 11 bases between them. Germline CDR1 is GTSNPN and CDR2 is SVGIG (reference sequence). The CDR3 loop reads CAWATGDSNQPQHF. CDR3 in DNA: TGTGCCTGGGCGACAGGAGATAGCAATCAGCCCCAGCATTTT.

V usage is TRBV6-1 and J usage is TRBJ2-5, with D perhaps TRBD2 (7 bases). Germline values: CDR1 MNHNS, CDR2 SASEGT. The CDR3 consists of 15 residues. V lost 0 bases to trimming and J lost 5 bases, with 13 bases between them. CDR3: CASSEAGGAWETQYF. In nucleotides, the CDR3 is TGTGCCAGCAGTGAAGCAGGGGGGGCTTGGGAGACCCAGTACTTC.

V is TRBV21-1 and J is TRBJ1-4. TRBV21-1 is tagged as a pseudogene. There are 16 residues in the CDR3. The CDR3 nucleotides are TGTGCCAGCAGCTCCCCCTCGACGGGAATTAATGAAAAACTGTTTTTT. It yields the protein CASSSPSTGINEKLFF.

The chain employs TRBV7-9 and TRBJ2-7, with TRBD1 identical over 8 bases. Losses at the gene ends were 6 bases for V and 5 bases for J; bases not matched to a gene: 12. This CDR3 is built from 15 residues. Per the germline V gene, CDR1 is SEHNR and CDR2 is FQNEAQ (reference sequence). The CDR3: CASSFGDRSLHEQYF. For the CDR3, the DNA is TGTGCCAGCAGTTTCGGGGACAGGTCTCTCCACGAGCAGTACTTC.

The rearrangement links TRBV3-1 (or the pseudogene TRBV3-2) to TRBJ2-3, with 9 bases lining up with TRBD2. Trimming removed 1 base from V and 3 bases from J; junction bases left unmatched: 8. CDR3 length equals 17 residues. CDR1 LGHDT and CDR2 YNNKEL come from the germline V gene (reference sequence). CDR3 protein: CASSQGTAGGPTDTQYF. CDR3 nucleotide sequence: TGTGCCAGCAGCCAAGGGACGGCGGGGGGGCCGACAGATACGCAGTATTTT.

The chain uses TRBV28 and TRBJ1-2, with a weak D call TRBD1 (5 bases). The germline V and J ends were trimmed by 1 base and 6 bases, with 6 bases remaining between them. This CDR3 spans 12 amino acids. Germline V gives CDR1 MDHEN, CDR2 SYDVKM. The CDR3 nucleotides are TGTGCCAGCAGTTTATCAGGGAATGGCTACACCTTC. Translating it yields CASSLSGNGYTF.

The chain combines TRBV29-1 with TRBJ2-7; D possibly corresponds to TRBD1 (6 bases). The CDR3 is made up of 13 amino acids. Looked up from germline, CDR1 is SQVTM and CDR2 is ANQGSEA. Trimming removed 4 bases at V and 5 bases at J, with 15 bases between. The CDR3 DNA reads as TGCAGCGTTGCGAAAGGGGGTTTCGACGAGCAGTACTTC. This codes for CSVAKGGFDEQYF.

This clone was observed a few times. The J gene is TRBJ2-7, the V gene TRBV7-2; 7 nucleotides line up with TRBD1. Losses at the gene ends were 2 bases for V and 3 bases for J; bases not matched to a gene: 10. Germline loops: CDR1 SGHTA, CDR2 FQGNSA. CDR3 length: 16 amino acids. Here the CDR3 reads CASSLHPPGTVYEQYF. The DNA for the CDR3 is TGTGCCAGCAGCTTACACCCCCCAGGGACAGTCTACGAGCAGTACTTC.

The chain recombines TRBV30 with TRBJ1-2; TRBD1 matches at 12 bases. The V segment lost 2 bases and the J segment 6 bases; nucleotides outside the gene matches: 7. CDR3 length: 15 residues. CDR1 is GTSNPN and CDR2 is SVGIG in the germline V gene (reference sequence). CDR3 region: CAWSRGTGGADGYTF. The CDR3 coding sequence is TGTGCCTGGAGTCGAGGGACAGGGGGCGCGGATGGCTACACCTTC.

V usage is TRBV11-2 and J usage is TRBJ2-1; the match to TRBD2 covers 13 bases. This CDR3 is built from 16 residues. Germline CDR1 SGHAT, CDR2 FQNNGV. After removal of 5 bases from V and 4 bases from J, the junction contained 5 bases not matched to a gene. CDR3 sequence: CASSKGTSGIYNEQFF. The DNA of the CDR3 is TGTGCCAGCAGCAAAGGGACTAGCGGGATTTACAATGAGCAGTTCTTC.

This chain links TRBV5-1 with TRBJ1-1; maybe TRBD1 (5 bases). The germline V gene encodes CDR1 SGHRS and CDR2 YFSETQ. Trimming left V 2 bases short and J 0 bases short, with 20 bases between. This CDR3 spans 18 amino acids. The CDR3 coding sequence is TGCGCCAGCAGCTTAGTGTCAGGGACTAGTTTATTGAACACTGAAGCTTTCTTT. It specifies CASSLVSGTSLLNTEAFF.

The chain recombines TRBV3-1 (or the pseudogene TRBV3-2) with TRBJ2-2, with a weak D call TRBD2 (5 bases). Germline CDR1 and CDR2: LGHDT and YNNKEL (reference sequence). The CDR3 is 15 residues long. The V gene lost 4 bases and the J gene lost 5 bases, with 14 bases spanning the gap. Here the CDR3 DNA reads TGTGCCAGCAGCCTCTCTTCCGGCGGGACCGGGGAGCTGTTTTTT. Translating gives CASSLSSGGTGELFF.